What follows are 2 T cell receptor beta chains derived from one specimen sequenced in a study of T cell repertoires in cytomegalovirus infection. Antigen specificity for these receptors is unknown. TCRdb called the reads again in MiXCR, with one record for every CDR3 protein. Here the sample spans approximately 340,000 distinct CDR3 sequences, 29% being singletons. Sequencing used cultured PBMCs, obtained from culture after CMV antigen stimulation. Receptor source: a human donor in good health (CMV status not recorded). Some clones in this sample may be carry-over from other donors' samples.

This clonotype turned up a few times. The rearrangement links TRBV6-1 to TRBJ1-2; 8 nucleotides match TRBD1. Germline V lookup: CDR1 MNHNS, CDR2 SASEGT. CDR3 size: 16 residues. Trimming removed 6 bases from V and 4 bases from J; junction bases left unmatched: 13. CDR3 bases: TGTGCCAGCAGAGAACAGGGGGGCGGGAGGTTCTATGGCTACACCTTC. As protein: CASREQGGGRFYGYTF.

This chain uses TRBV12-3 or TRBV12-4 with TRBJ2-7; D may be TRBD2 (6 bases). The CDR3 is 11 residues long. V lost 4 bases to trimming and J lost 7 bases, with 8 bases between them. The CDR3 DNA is TGTGCCAGCAGTTCCGGGGGTGAGCAGTACTTC. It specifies CASSSGGEQYF.